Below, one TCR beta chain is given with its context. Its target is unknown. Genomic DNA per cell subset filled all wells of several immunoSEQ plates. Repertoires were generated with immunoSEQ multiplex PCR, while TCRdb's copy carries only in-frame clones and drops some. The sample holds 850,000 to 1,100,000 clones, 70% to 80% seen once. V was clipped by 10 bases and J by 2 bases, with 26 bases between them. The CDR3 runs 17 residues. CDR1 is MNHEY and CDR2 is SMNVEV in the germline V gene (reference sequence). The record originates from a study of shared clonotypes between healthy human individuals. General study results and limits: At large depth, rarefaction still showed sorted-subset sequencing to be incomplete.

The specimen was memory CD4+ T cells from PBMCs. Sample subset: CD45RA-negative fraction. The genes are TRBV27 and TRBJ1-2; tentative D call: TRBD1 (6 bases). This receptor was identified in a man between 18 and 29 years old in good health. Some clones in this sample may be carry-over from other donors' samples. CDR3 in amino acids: CATSQGRGDRLNYGYTF. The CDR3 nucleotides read TGTGCCACTTCGCAGGGGAGAGGGGATCGCCTAAACTATGGCTACACCTTC.